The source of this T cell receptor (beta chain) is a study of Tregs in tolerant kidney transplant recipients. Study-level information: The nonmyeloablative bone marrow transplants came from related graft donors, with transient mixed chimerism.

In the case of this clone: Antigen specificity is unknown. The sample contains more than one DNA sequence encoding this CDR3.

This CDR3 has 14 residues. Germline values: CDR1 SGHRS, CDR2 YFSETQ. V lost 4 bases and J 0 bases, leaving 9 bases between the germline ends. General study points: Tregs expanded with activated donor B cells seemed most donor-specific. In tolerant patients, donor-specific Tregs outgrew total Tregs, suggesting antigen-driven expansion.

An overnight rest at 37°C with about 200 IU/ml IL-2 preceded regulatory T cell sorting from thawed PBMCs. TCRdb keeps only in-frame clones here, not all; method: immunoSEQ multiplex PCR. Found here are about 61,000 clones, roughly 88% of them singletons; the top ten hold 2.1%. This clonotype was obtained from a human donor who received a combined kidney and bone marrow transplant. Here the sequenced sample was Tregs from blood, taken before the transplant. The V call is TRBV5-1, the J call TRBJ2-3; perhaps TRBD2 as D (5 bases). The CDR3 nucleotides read TGCGCCAGCAGCCTTCTAGCAAGCACAGATACGCAGTATTTT. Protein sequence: CASSLLASTDTQYF.